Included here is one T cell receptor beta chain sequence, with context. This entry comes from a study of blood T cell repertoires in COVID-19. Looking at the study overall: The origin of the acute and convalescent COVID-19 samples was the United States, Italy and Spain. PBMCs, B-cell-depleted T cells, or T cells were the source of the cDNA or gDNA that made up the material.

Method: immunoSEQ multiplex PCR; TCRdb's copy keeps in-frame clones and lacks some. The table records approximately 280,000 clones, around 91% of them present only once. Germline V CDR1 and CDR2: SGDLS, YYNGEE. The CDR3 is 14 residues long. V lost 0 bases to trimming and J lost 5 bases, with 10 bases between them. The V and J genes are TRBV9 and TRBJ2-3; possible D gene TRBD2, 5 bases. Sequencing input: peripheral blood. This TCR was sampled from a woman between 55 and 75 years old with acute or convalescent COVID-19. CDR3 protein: CASSVGMEVDTQYF. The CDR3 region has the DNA TGTGCCAGCAGCGTAGGTATGGAGGTAGATACGCAGTATTTT.